What follows describes a single T cell receptor (beta chain). Antigen: not known. The repertoire was sequenced with immunoSEQ multiplex PCR; TCRdb's copy has only in-frame clones and lacks some. The table records more than 45,000 clones, roughly 90% of them present only once. The CDR3 extends over 14 amino acids. The V gene end was trimmed by 5 bases and the J gene end by 5 bases; junction bases not matched to a gene: 7. Germline V lookup: CDR1 SGHAT, CDR2 FQDESV (reference sequence). The data were obtained in a study of lymphopenia after photon versus proton radiotherapy. Study-level points and caveats: Survival link was tested only in deceased patients; proton benefit remains a possibility.

This sequence joins TRBV11-1 and TRBJ1-1; 8 bases align to TRBD1. The source material was peripheral blood, sampled from a patient treated with photon-based radiotherapy. The origin of this receptor is a woman between 40 and 50 years old with cholangiocarcinoma. Written as DNA, the CDR3 is TGTGCCAGCAGCCTAGACAGGGGAAGGACTGAAGCTTTCTTT. This sequence encodes CASSLDRGRTEAFF.